This entry is about one TCR beta chain. In the original processing: Nucleated cell number was recorded as an estimate derived from reference gene primer amplification. Using immunoSEQ multiplex PCR, the repertoire was profiled, and TCRdb retains in-frame clones only, with some absent. That table gives V, J and clone size, and the DNA gave D and trimming. The profile shows around 30,000 clones, roughly 73% of them singletons. This CDR3 comprises 13 residues. Germline loops: CDR1 SQVTM, CDR2 ANQGSEA. V lost 7 bases and J lost 5; bases outside the gene matches: 10. This entry belongs to a study of blood T cell repertoires in COVID-19. The overall study: The study drew acute and convalescent COVID-19 samples from the United States, Italy and Spain. The cDNA or gDNA used as material had been derived from T cells, B-cell-depleted T cells, or PBMCs.

The rearrangement uses TRBV29-1 and TRBJ1-1, with TRBD1 matching over 7 bases. This sequence originates from a woman in her 70s with active or convalescent COVID-19. The sample consisted of peripheral blood. The CDR3 DNA reads TGCAGCGCATCGACAGGGCCGGATACTGAAGCTTTCTTT. It codes for CSASTGPDTEAFF. Full variable domain (missing parts from reference TRBV29-1 and TRBJ1-1): SAVISQKPSRDICQRGTSLTIQCQVDSQVTMMFWYRQQPGQSLTLIATANQGSEATYESGFVIDKFPISRPNLTFSTLTVSNMSPEDSSIYLCSASTGPDTEAFFGQGTRLTVV.